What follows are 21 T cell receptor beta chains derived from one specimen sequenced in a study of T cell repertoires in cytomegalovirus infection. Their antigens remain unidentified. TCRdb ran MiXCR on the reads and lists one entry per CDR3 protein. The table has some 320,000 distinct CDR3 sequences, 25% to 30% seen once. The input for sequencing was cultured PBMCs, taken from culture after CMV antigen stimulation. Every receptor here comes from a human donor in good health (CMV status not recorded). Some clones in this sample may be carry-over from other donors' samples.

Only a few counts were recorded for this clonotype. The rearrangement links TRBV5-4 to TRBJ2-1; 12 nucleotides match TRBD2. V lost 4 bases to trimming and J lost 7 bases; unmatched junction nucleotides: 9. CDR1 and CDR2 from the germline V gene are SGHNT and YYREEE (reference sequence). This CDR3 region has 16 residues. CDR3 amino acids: CASSPRLAGVPNEQFF. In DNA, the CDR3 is TGTGCCAGCAGCCCAAGACTAGCGGGGGTTCCAAATGAGCAGTTCTTC.

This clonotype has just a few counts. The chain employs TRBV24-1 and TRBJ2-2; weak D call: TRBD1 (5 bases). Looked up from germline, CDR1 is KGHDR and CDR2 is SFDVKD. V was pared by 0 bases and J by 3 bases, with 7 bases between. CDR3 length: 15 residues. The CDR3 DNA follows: TGTGCCACCAGTGATTTGGCCAGGGACACCGGGGAGCTGTTTTTT. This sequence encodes CATSDLARDTGELFF.

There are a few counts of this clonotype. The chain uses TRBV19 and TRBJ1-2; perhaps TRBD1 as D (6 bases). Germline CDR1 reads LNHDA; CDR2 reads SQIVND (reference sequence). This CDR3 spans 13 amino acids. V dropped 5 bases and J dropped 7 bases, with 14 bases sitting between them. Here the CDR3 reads CASSSRTDGGYTF. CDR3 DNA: TGTGCCAGTAGTTCTCGGACAGACGGTGGCTACACCTTC.

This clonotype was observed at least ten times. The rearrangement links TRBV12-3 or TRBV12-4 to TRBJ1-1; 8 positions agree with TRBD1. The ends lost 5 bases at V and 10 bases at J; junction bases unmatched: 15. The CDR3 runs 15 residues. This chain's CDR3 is CASSAPGQGIIRAFF. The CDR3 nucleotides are TGTGCCAGCAGTGCCCCCGGACAGGGAATTATTCGAGCTTTCTTT.

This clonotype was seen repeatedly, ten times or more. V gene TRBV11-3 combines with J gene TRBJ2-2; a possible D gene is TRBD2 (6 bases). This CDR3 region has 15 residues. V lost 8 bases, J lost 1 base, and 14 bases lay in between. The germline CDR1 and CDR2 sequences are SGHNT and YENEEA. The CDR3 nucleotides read TGTGCCAGCGGAGGAGGGGTGCGGAACACCGGGGAGCTGTTTTTT. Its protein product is CASGGGVRNTGELFF. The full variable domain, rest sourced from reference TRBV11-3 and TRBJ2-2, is EAGVVQSPRYKIIEKKQPVAFWCNPISGHNTLYWYLQNLGQGPELLIRYENEEAVDDSQLPKDRFSAERLKGVDSTLKIQPAELGDSAVYLCASGGGVRNTGELFFGEGSRLTVL.

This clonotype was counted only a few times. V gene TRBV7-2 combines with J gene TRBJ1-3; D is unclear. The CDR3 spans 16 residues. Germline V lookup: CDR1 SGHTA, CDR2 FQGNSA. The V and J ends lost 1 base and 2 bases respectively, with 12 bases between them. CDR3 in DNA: TGTGCCAGCAGCTTAGTCGTTGTGACCGCTGGAAACACCATATATTTT. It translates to CASSLVVVTAGNTIYF.

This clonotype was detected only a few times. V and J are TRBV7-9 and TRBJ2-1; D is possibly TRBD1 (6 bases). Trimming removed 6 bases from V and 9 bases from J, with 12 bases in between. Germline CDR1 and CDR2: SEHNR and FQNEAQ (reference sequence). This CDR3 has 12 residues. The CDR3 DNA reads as TGTGCCAGCAGTCTACAGGGTACTGAGCAGTTCTTC. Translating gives CASSLQGTEQFF.

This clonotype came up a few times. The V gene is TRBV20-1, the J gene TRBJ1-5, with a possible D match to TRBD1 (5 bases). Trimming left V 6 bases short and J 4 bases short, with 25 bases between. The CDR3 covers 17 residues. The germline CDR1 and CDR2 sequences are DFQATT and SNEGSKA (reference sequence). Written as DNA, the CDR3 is TGCAGTGCACCTAATGCACAGGCAAGGTTTGGAAATCAGCCCCAGCATTTT. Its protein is CSAPNAQARFGNQPQHF.

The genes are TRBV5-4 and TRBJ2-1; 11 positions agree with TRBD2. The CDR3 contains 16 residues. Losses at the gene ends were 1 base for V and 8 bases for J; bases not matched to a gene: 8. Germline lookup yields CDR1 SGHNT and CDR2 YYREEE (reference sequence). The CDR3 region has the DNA TGTGCCAGCAGCTTGAGAGCGACTAGCGGGATTTATGAGCAGTTCTTC. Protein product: CASSLRATSGIYEQFF.

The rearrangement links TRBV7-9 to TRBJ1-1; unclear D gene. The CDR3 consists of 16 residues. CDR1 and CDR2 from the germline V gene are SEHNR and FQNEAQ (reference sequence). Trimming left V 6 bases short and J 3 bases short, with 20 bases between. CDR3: CASSLRTSPEDTEAFF. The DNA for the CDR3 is TGTGCCAGCAGTCTACGGACGTCCCCGGAGGACACTGAAGCTTTCTTT.

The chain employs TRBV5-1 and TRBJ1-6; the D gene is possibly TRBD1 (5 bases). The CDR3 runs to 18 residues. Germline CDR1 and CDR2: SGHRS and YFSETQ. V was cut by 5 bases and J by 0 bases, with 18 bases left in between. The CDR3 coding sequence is TGCGCCAGCAGTCGGGGGGAGAGGGCTAGCTCCTATAATTCACCCCTCCACTTT. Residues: CASSRGERASSYNSPLHF.

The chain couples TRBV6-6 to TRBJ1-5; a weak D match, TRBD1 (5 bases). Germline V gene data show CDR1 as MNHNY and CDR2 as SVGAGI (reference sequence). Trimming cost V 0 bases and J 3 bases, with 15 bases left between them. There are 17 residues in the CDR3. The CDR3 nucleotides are TGTGCCAGCAGTTACTCGAGCAGGGTGAAGATCAATCAGCCCCAGCATTTT. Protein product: CASSYSSRVKINQPQHF.

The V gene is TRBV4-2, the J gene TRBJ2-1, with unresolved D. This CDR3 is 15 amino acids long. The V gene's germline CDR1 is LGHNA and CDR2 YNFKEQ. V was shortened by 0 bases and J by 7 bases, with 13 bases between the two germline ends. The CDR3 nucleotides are TGTGCCAGCAGCCAAGAAAGACGTCTGGAGAATGAGCAGTTCTTC. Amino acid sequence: CASSQERRLENEQFF.

The CDR3 sequence is CASSFWYRRRRDSNQPQHF. The CDR3, as DNA: TGTGCCAGCAGTTTTTGGTATAGGAGGCGCCGGGATAGCAATCAGCCCCAGCATTTT. V usage is TRBV27 and J usage is TRBJ1-5; D is ambiguous. The V gene's germline CDR1 is MNHEY and CDR2 SMNVEV (reference sequence). CDR3 length: 19 amino acids. Trimming removed 3 bases from V and 0 bases from J, with 21 bases in between.

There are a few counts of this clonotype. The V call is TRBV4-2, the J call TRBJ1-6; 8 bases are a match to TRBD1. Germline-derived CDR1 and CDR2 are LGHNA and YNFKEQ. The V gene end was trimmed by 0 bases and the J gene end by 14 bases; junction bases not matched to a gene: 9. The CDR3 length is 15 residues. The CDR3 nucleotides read TGTGCCAGCAGCCAAGATTGGGGACAGGCCTTTTCCCTCCACTTT. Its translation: CASSQDWGQAFSLHF.

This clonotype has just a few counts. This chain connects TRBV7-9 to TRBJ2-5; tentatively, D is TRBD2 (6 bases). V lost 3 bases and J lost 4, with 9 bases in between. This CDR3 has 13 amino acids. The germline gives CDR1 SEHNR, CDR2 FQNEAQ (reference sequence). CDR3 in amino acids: CASSLDYPETQYF. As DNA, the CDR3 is TGTGCCAGCAGCTTGGACTACCCAGAGACCCAGTACTTC.

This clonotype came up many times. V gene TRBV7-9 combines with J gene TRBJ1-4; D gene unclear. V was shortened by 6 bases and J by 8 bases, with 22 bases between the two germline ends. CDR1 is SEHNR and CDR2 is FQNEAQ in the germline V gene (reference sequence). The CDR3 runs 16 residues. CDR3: CASSPTLDTSKEKLFF. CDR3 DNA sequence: TGTGCCAGCAGTCCTACACTCGACACTTCCAAGGAAAAACTGTTTTTT.

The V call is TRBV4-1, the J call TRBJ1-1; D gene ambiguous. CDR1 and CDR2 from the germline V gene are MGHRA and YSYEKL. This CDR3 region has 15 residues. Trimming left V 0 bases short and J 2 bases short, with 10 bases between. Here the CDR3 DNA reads TGCGCCAGCAGCCAAGATCCGGGGATCAACACTGAAGCTTTCTTT. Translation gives CASSQDPGINTEAFF.

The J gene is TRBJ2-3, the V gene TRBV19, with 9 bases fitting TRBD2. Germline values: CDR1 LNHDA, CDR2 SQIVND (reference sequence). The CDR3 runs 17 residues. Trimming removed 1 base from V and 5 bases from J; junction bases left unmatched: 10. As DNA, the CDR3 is TGTGCCAGTAGTATAGGCTCGGCGACTAGCGGCCGAGATACGCAGTATTTT. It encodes CASSIGSATSGRDTQYF.

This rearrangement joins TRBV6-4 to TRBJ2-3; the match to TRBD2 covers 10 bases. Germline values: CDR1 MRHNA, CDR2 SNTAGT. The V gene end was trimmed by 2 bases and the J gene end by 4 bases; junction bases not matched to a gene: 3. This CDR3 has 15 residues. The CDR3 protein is CASSDLAGDPDTQYF. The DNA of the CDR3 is TGTGCCAGCAGTGACCTAGCGGGAGACCCAGATACGCAGTATTTT.

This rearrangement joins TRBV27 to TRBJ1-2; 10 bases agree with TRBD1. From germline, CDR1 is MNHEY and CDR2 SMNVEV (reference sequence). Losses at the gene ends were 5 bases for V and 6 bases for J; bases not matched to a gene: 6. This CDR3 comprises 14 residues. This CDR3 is CASSPRGTGDGYTF. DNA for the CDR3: TGTGCCAGCAGTCCGAGAGGGACAGGGGATGGCTACACCTTC.